This TCR beta chain was obtained from a study of shared clonotypes between healthy human individuals. Study information: Used for every donor were three CD4 naive, three CD4 memory, two CD8 naive and one CD8 memory plate. The study, taken as a whole, reports: Of the naive CD4 clonotypes, roughly 5.2% were shared across several donors.

A split of CD4+ cells into CD45RA+ naive and CD45RA-negative memory subsets was performed. For this clone: The antigen is unknown.

Each cell subset's genomic DNA was divided evenly among several immunoSEQ plates. Generated by immunoSEQ multiplex PCR, the TCRdb table keeps only in-frame clones and is missing some. The data contain some 1 million clones, roughly 75% of them singletons. The germline CDR1 and CDR2 sequences are LNHDA and SQIVND (reference sequence). V gave up 8 bases and J gave up 6 bases; unmatched junction bases: 5. This CDR3 spans 14 amino acids. Sequenced: memory CD4+ T cells sorted from blood. The sample's subset: CD45RA-negative fraction. This sequence originates from a man between 18 and 29 years old in good health. The genes are TRBV19 and TRBJ1-6, with TRBD1 matching 9 bases. The CDR3 nucleotides read TGTGCCAGTGGGGACAGGGAGGCTAATTCACCCCTCCACTTT. This codes for CASGDREANSPLHF.